This T cell receptor beta chain was found in a study of post-analysis software for immune sequencing data. At the level of the study: Several disease courses (relapsing-remitting, secondary progressive and progressive-relapsing) of multiple sclerosis were included.

The library was made from cDNA and included unique molecular identifiers. TCRdb re-called the PCR reads through MiXCR, storing one row per CDR3 protein. The table lists fewer than 900,000 distinct CDR3 sequences, more than 45% of them singletons. About this clonotype itself: Its cognate antigen is unknown. Sequence at one end of the junction differs from germline and may be a read error.

Notes on the study in general: By F measure, strong co-clustering occurred among samples prepared in the same batch. In patients, about 5 TRBV segments were more frequent than in controls, with TRBV5-6, TRBV5-1 and TRBV20-1 among them. Patients with multiple sclerosis recorded significantly lower normalized Chao1 diversity than controls, the study found.

The CDR3 totals 15 residues. Per the germline V gene, CDR1 is MNHNY and CDR2 is SVGAGI (reference sequence). Specimen: blood. This chain joins TRBV6-6 and TRBJ2-1; 8 nucleotides align to TRBD2. This clonotype originated in a girl aged 5-17 years with multiple sclerosis. DNA for the CDR3: TGCGCCAGCAGTTTAAAGCGGGAGTCGGGTAATGAGCAGTTCTTC. This encodes CASSLKRESGNEQFF.